The source of this T cell receptor beta chain is a study of blood T cell repertoires in COVID-19. Study-level background: There were acute and convalescent COVID-19 samples, and they came from the United States, Italy and Spain. The analysed material was cDNA or gDNA that came from T cells, B-cell-depleted T cells, or PBMCs.

In Cohort 3, a recovered donor had either two negative PCRs, clearance, or symptom resolution. Generated by immunoSEQ multiplex PCR, the TCRdb table keeps only in-frame clones and is missing some. The sample has hundreds of thousands of clones; 75% to 90% are singletons. J gave up 2 bases and V 4 bases, and 1 base lay outside the gene matches. The CDR3 consists of 13 residues. Sequenced sample: PBMCs or T cells enriched from blood (not recorded which). This clonotype was sampled from a man aged 25 to 40 who had recovered from COVID-19. The chain links TRBV12-3 or TRBV12-4 to TRBJ2-7; 8 bases match TRBD1. CDR3 nucleotide sequence: TGTGCCAGCAGTTGGACAGGGACCTACGAGCAGTACTTC. This translates into CASSWTGTYEQYF.